The 8 T cell receptor beta chains below come from one sample, sequenced in a study of T cells after yellow fever vaccination. TCRdb reprocessed the 5' RACE reads via MiXCR and lists one record per CDR3 protein. Among about 350,000 distinct CDR3 sequences, 4.1% were seen once, and the ten largest hold around 25%. This specimen was PBMCs, taken 5 days after the yellow fever booster vaccination. These receptors came from a man aged 18 to 30 who received the YFV17D yellow fever vaccine.

The gene calls are TRBV27 and TRBJ2-3, with 9 positions matching TRBD1. V lost 5 bases and J lost 2; bases outside the gene matches: 17. Germline CDR1 reads MNHEY; CDR2 reads SMNVEV (reference sequence). This CDR3 is built from 19 residues. CDR3 nucleotide sequence: TGTGCCAGCAGTCCCCGCTTCCCTACCGGGACAGGGCCCACAGATACGCAGTATTTT. Translating it yields CASSPRFPTGTGPTDTQYF.

This clonotype was recorded a few times. The V and J genes are TRBV9 and TRBJ2-7; 7 bases agree with TRBD1. CDR3 length: 14 residues. Germline values: CDR1 SGDLS, CDR2 YYNGEE. The V segment lost 4 bases and the J segment 0 bases; nucleotides outside the gene matches: 4. The CDR3 DNA follows: TGTGCCAGCAGCAGGGGACAGAGCTCCTACGAGCAGTACGTC. It codes for CASSRGQSSYEQYV.

There are a few counts of this clonotype. One junction end does not reproduce the germline sequence, and a read error may be involved. V gene TRBV4-3 combines with J gene TRBJ2-3; D assignment may be TRBD1 or TRBD2 (5 bases each). Germline values: CDR1 LGHNA, CDR2 YSLEER. CDR3 length equals 12 residues. The chain's CDR3 is CASSPPGARLIF. The CDR3 bases are TGCGCCAGCAGCCCCCCCGGGGCTCGCCTCATTTTT.

This clonotype was counted a few times. The chain has TRBV4-3 and TRBJ1-1; 8 bases align to TRBD1. V lost 0 bases, J lost 0 bases, and 3 bases stayed unmatched. The CDR3 has 16 amino acids. Germline assignment: CDR1 LGHNA and CDR2 YSLEER. The chain's CDR3 is CASSQDPGGLNTEAFF. The CDR3 DNA follows: TGCGCCAGCAGCCAAGACCCAGGGGGCCTGAACACTGAAGCTTTCTTT.

This clonotype was counted many times. The gene calls are TRBV7-9 and TRBJ2-1; TRBD2 matches 7 bases. Germline-derived CDR1 and CDR2 are SEHNR and FQNEAQ (reference sequence). There are 13 residues in the CDR3. After removal of 0 bases from V and 8 bases from J, the junction contained 1 base not matched to a gene. The CDR3 loop is CASSLAGGYEQFF. The CDR3 DNA sequence: TGTGCCAGCAGCTTAGCGGGGGGGTATGAGCAGTTCTTC.

The table lists this clonotype with many counts. The chain has TRBV5-1 and TRBJ1-4; no reliable D call. This CDR3 spans 15 amino acids. Germline CDR1 SGHRS, CDR2 YFSETQ. V dropped 0 bases and J dropped 3 bases, with 9 bases sitting between them. The CDR3 protein is CASSLAGPPNEKLFF. CDR3 in DNA: TGCGCCAGCAGCTTGGCCGGCCCGCCTAATGAAAAACTGTTTTTT.

The chain links TRBV4-1 to TRBJ2-1, with 10 nucleotides matching TRBD2. The CDR3 is 14 residues long. CDR1 is MGHRA, CDR2 YSYEKL, per germline. J was trimmed by 5 bases and V by 8 bases; bases with no gene match: 6. The CDR3 coding sequence is TGCGCCAGCTGCTGGACTAGCGGACACAATGAGCAGTTCTTC. It is translated as CASCWTSGHNEQFF.

This clonotype has only a few counts. The chain carries TRBV29-1 and TRBJ1-1; TRBD1 aligns across 8 bases. The V and J ends lost 4 bases and 5 bases, in that order; junction bases with no gene match: 6. Germline assignment: CDR1 SQVTM and CDR2 ANQGSEA. This CDR3 contains 13 residues. CDR3 residues: CSVVQGAGTEAFF. The CDR3, as DNA: TGCAGCGTTGTTCAGGGGGCCGGGACTGAAGCTTTCTTT.